Listed below are T cell receptor beta chains from one sample, sequenced in a study of human T cells and chemical hapten exposure. TCRdb recomputed calls from the RACE reads with MiXCR, one row per CDR3 protein. The sample holds around 380,000 distinct CDR3 sequences; around 4.8% are singletons and the top ten take around 2.3%. The sample was whole blood, taken in connection with sensitization to the hapten diphenylcyclopropenone (DPC). These receptors came from a woman aged 45-65 years with alopecia areata. Some clones in this sample may be carry-over from other donors' samples. CDR3s include the opening cysteine and the closing phenylalanine or tryptophan. Fields, in order: D gene, clone size, CDR3 length, V gene, J gene, CDR3 DNA, CDR3 protein. D genes are given only for firm matches. Only some rows state a clone size, as once, few, many or a class for expanded clones.

D: .; size: .; length: 16; V: TRBV6-5; J: TRBJ1-3; DNA: TGTGCCAGCAGTTACTCGGACAGACCCTCTGGAAACACCATATATTTT; CDR3: CASSYSDRPSGNTIYF
D: .; size: .; length: 12; V: TRBV20-1; J: TRBJ2-1; DNA: TGCAGTGCTAGAGACCCCGGAGGGGGGGAGTTCTTC; CDR3: CSARDPGGGEFF
D: .; size: many; length: 15; V: TRBV27; J: TRBJ2-1; DNA: TGTGCCAGCAGTTTATCCAGGGACCTCTACAATGAGCAGTTCTTC; CDR3: CASSLSRDLYNEQFF
D: TRBD1; size: few; length: 15; V: TRBV12-3/TRBV12-4; J: TRBJ1-4; DNA: TGTGCCAGCAGTCCGCGGGACAGTAAAAGTGAAAAACTGTTTTTT; CDR3: CASSPRDSKSEKLFF
D: .; size: few; length: 12; V: TRBV12-3/TRBV12-4; J: TRBJ2-5; DNA: TGTGCCAGCAGTCGGGACACGCAGACCCAGTACTTC; CDR3: CASSRDTQTQYF
D: .; size: few; length: 12; V: TRBV12-3/TRBV12-4; J: TRBJ1-2; DNA: TGTGCCAGCAGTTCTCGACAGAGGGGCTACACCTTC; CDR3: CASSSRQRGYTF
D: .; size: many; length: 13; V: TRBV27; J: TRBJ1-5; DNA: TGTGCCAGCAGTTTATCCGCCGATCAGCCCCAGCATTTT; CDR3: CASSLSADQPQHF
D: TRBD2; size: many; length: 16; V: TRBV7-9; J: TRBJ2-2; DNA: TGTGCCAGCAGCTGGACTAGCGGGTATAACACCGGGGAGCTGTTTTTT; CDR3: CASSWTSGYNTGELFF
D: .; size: many; length: 13; V: TRBV12-3/TRBV12-4; J: TRBJ2-3; DNA: TGTGCCAGCAGTATCCGGGGGACAGATACGCAGTATTTT; CDR3: CASSIRGTDTQYF
D: .; size: many; length: 14; V: TRBV29-1; J: TRBJ2-3; DNA: TGCAGCGTTGGGACCCTGACCCTCACAGATACGCAGTATTTT; CDR3: CSVGTLTLTDTQYF
D: .; size: many; length: 16; V: TRBV14; J: TRBJ1-6; DNA: TGTGCCAGCAGCCAAGATAGGGGGGGCTATAATTCACCCCTCCACTTT; CDR3: CASSQDRGGYNSPLHF
D: TRBD2; size: many; length: 19; V: TRBV12-3/TRBV12-4; J: TRBJ2-2; DNA: TGTGCCAGCAGTTTAAAAGTCGGTAGCGGGGGGCTGAACACCGGGGAGCTGTTTTTT; CDR3: CASSLKVGSGGLNTGELFF
D: TRBD2; size: many; length: 14; V: TRBV11-2; J: TRBJ2-5; DNA: TGTGCCAGCAGTCCGGCGGGGGGGCAGCAGACCCAGTACTTC; CDR3: CASSPAGGQQTQYF
D: TRBD1; size: many; length: 15; V: TRBV7-4; J: TRBJ1-5; DNA: TGTGCCAGCAGCTTCAGGACAGGGGGCAATCAGCCCCAGCATTTT; CDR3: CASSFRTGGNQPQHF
D: .; size: many; length: 14; V: TRBV7-2; J: TRBJ1-5; DNA: TGTGCCAGCAGCCTCGTTGGAGGCGATCAGCCCCAGCATTTT; CDR3: CASSLVGGDQPQHF
D: .; size: .; length: 14; V: TRBV12-3/TRBV12-4; J: TRBJ2-7; DNA: TGTGCCAGCAGTTTGTCAGGGGGGGAGGAGGTGCAGTACTTC; CDR3: CASSLSGGEEVQYF
D: .; size: many; length: 12; V: TRBV6-6; J: TRBJ1-5; DNA: TGTGCCAGCAGTTCTAACATGCAGCCCCAGCATTTT; CDR3: CASSSNMQPQHF
D: TRBD1; size: many; length: 14; V: TRBV27; J: TRBJ2-7; DNA: TGTGCCAGCAGCCAGGTGGCAGGGGGCTACGAGCAGTACTTC; CDR3: CASSQVAGGYEQYF
D: .; size: many; length: 13; V: TRBV12-3/TRBV12-4; J: TRBJ2-2; DNA: TGTGCCATCCGGACGGAGAACACCGGGGAGCTGTTTTTT; CDR3: CAIRTENTGELFF
D: .; size: many; length: 16; V: TRBV18; J: TRBJ1-4; DNA: TGTGCCAGCTCACCACCTTCAGGTTCAGATAATGAAAAACTGTTTTTT; CDR3: CASSPPSGSDNEKLFF
D: TRBD1; size: many; length: 15; V: TRBV28; J: TRBJ1-3; DNA: TGTGCCAGCAGAGGGACAGTGAACTCTGGAAACACCATATATTTT; CDR3: CASRGTVNSGNTIYF
D: .; size: many; length: 16; V: TRBV30; J: TRBJ1-6; DNA: TGTGCCTGGAGTCCTCACGGGGGGACAACTAATTCACCCCTCCACTTT; CDR3: CAWSPHGGTTNSPLHF
D: .; size: many; length: 12; V: TRBV29-1; J: TRBJ2-5; DNA: TGCAGCGTGACCGGGGCAGAAGAGACCCAGTACTTC; CDR3: CSVTGAEETQYF
D: .; size: many; length: 12; V: TRBV5-6; J: TRBJ1-2; DNA: TGTGCCAGCAGCTTTCAAGATTATGGCTACACCTTC; CDR3: CASSFQDYGYTF
D: .; size: few; length: 13; V: TRBV10-3; J: TRBJ2-1; DNA: TGTGCCATCAGGACCACCCCAACGAGTGAGCAGTTCTTC; CDR3: CAIRTTPTSEQFF
D: .; size: many; length: 15; V: TRBV11-3; J: TRBJ2-3; DNA: TGTGCCAGCAGCCCTGGTGGGGGGTCCACAGATACGCAGTATTTT; CDR3: CASSPGGGSTDTQYF